This TCR beta chain was profiled in a study of CD8 T cells in ankylosing spondylitis. This clonotype was detected many times. TCRdb reanalysed the 5' RACE reads using MiXCR and keeps one entry per CDR3 protein. The profile shows 200,000 or so distinct CDR3 sequences, 15% to 20% of them singletons. J lost 6 bases, V lost 2 bases, and 9 bases had no gene match. Looked up from germline, CDR1 is SGHDT and CDR2 is YYEEEE. The CDR3 has 17 amino acids. Sequences were obtained from blood, either unsorted or a sorted T cell fraction (not recorded which). The clonotype comes from a male donor aged 10-30 years with ankylosing spondylitis or in good health (not recorded which). The J gene is TRBJ2-7, the V gene TRBV5-6; 15 nucleotides line up with TRBD2. CDR3 coding DNA: TGTGCCAGCAGCTTCGGGACTAGCGGGAGGCCAGGTCGCGAGCAGTACTTC. It yields the protein CASSFGTSGRPGREQYF.